This T cell receptor (beta chain) was sequenced for a study of early T cells in non-severe SARS-CoV-2 infection. One entry per CDR3 protein, called by TCRdb with MiXCR from the 5' RACE reads. The data contain about 45,000 distinct CDR3 sequences, about 9.9% of them singletons. The clonotype was recovered from an adult who was a healthcare worker with PCR-confirmed SARS-CoV-2 infection or an uninfected control (not recorded which). Sequencing was done on a sample of whole blood.

CDR3 in DNA: TGTGCCAGCAGCTTCGGGCAAGCCACTGAAGCTTTCTTT. It translates to CASSFGQATEAFF. V is TRBV7-9 and J is TRBJ1-1; D remains unclear. Trimming cost V 3 bases and J 4 bases, with 9 bases left between them. The CDR3 spans 13 residues. Germline assignment: CDR1 SEHNR and CDR2 FQNEAQ (reference sequence).